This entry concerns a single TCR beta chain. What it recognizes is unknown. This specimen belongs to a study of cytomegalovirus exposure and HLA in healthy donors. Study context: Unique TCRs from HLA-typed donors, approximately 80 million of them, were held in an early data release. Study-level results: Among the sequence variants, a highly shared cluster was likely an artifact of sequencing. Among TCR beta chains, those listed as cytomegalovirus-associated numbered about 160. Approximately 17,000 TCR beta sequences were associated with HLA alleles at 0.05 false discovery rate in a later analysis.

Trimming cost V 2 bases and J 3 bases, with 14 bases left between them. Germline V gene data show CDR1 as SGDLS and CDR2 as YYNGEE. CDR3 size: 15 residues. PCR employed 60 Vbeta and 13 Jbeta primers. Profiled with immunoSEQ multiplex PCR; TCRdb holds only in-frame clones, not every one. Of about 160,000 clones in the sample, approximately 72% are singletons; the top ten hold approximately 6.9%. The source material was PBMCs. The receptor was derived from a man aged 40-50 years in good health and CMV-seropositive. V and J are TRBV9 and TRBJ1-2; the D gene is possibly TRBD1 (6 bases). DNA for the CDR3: TGTGCCAGCAGCGTTTCAGGGGCCAGGGACTATGGCTACACCTTC. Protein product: CASSVSGARDYGYTF. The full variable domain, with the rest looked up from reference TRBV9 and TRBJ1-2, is DSGVTQTPKHLITATGQRVTLRCSPRSGDLSVYWYQQSLDQGLQFLIQYYNGEERAKGNILERFSAQQFPDLHSELNLSSLELGDSALYFCASSVSGARDYGYTFGSGTRLTVV.